This T cell receptor beta chain was found in a study of OX40 agonist ivuxolimab in advanced cancers. Regarding this clone: The target antigen is unknown.

There are 12 residues in the CDR3. V was cut by 5 bases and J by 5 bases, with 9 bases left in between. Per the germline V gene, CDR1 is SEHNR and CDR2 is FQNEAQ (reference sequence). This table comes from immunoSEQ multiplex PCR, and its TCRdb copy is limited to in-frame clones, with some not included. The data contain 90,000 to 130,000 clones, approximately 90% of them singletons. Whole-study findings and limits: Low clonal expansion, among the lowest seen, marked partial responders at 0.1-3.0 mg/kg.

The TCR sequence derives from an adult with an advanced solid tumor such as melanoma, head and neck, liver or kidney cancer. The input for sequencing was CD4+ or CD8+ T cells sorted from blood, taken in a trial of the OX40 agonist ivuxolimab. This rearrangement joins TRBV7-9 to TRBJ2-5, with D possibly being TRBD2 (6 bases). The CDR3 coding sequence is TGTGCCAGCAGCGACCGGGGGGAGACCCAGTACTTC. This encodes CASSDRGETQYF.